The 16 T cell receptor beta chains below all came from one sample that was sequenced in a study of T cells in Graves' hyperthyroidism and ophthalmopathy. Regions amplified from RNA transcripts were the TCR beta CDR3 regions. HTBI primers were employed in a first-round RT-PCR of the TCR CDR3. TCRdb independently ran MiXCR on the multiplex PCR reads; one entry per CDR3 protein. The table lists 250,000 or so distinct CDR3 sequences, 13% to 15% of them singletons. Sequencing input: blood. The receptors were sampled from a woman in her fifties or sixties with Graves' hyperthyroidism that later progressed to Graves' ophthalmopathy.

This chain uses TRBV24-1 with TRBJ1-1; TRBD1 matches 9 bases. Germline V gene sequence: CDR1 KGHDR, CDR2 SFDVKD. CDR3 size: 13 residues. V dropped 4 bases and J dropped 6; count of bases not matched to a gene: 2. In nucleotides, the CDR3 is TGTGCCACCAGTGAAAGACAGGGGGCTGAAGCTTTCTTT. Protein product: CATSERQGAEAFF.

Comment on this clonotype: A clone one base away is much larger, so this may be a read error. The V gene is TRBV20-1, the J gene TRBJ2-7, with TRBD2 matching 9 bases. V was pared by 2 bases and J by 4 bases, with 6 bases of the junction left unmatched. This CDR3 is 14 amino acids long. Germline V lookup: CDR1 DFQATT, CDR2 SNEGSKA (reference sequence). The CDR3 sequence is CSARNQTSGYEQYF. In DNA form, the CDR3 reads TGCAGTGCTAGAAATCAAACTAGCGGGTACGAGCAGTACTTC.

The chain couples TRBV28 to TRBJ1-2; 8 bases line up with TRBD1. Per germline, CDR1 MDHEN and CDR2 SYDVKM. The CDR3 contains 15 residues. After removal of 2 bases from V and 3 bases from J, the junction contained 5 bases not matched to a gene. CDR3 bases: TGTGCCAGCAGTTTAGTGGGGACAGGTGACTATGGCTACACCTTC. As protein: CASSLVGTGDYGYTF.

The rearrangement joins TRBV18 to TRBJ1-1; possibly TRBD1 for D (6 bases). V was shortened by 3 bases and J by 8 bases, with 10 bases between the two germline ends. Germline CDR1 is KGHSH and CDR2 is LQKENI. This CDR3 comprises 12 residues. CDR3 nucleotide sequence: TGTGCCAGCTCACCTAACAGGGAAGAAGCTTTCTTT. Protein: CASSPNREEAFF.

This clonotype was recorded at least ten times. The V gene is TRBV6-1, the J gene TRBJ2-1, with D maybe TRBD2 (6 bases). The germline V and J ends were trimmed by 7 bases and 3 bases, with 16 bases remaining between them. The CDR3 totals 15 residues. CDR1 is MNHNS, CDR2 SASEGT, per germline. The CDR3 reads CASTFGLRSYNEQFF. The CDR3 DNA follows: TGTGCCAGCACCTTCGGACTACGGAGCTACAATGAGCAGTTCTTC.

This clonotype has a count of ten or more. This chain links TRBV12-3 or TRBV12-4 with TRBJ2-2, with no clear D. Between the trimmed V and J ends, which lost 8 bases and 4 bases, there was a span of 23 bases. CDR3 length equals 17 residues. The CDR3 DNA is TGTGCCAGCCTCCGGAGAAGGGAAAGTACGACCACCGGGGAGCTGTTTTTT. This sequence encodes CASLRRRESTTTGELFF.

This clonotype was seen a few times. A much larger clone sits a single nucleotide away, making a read error possible. The chain uses TRBV5-1 and TRBJ2-1, with TRBD2 identical over 7 bases. The ends lost 9 bases at V and 7 bases at J; junction bases unmatched: 16. Germline CDR1 is SGHRS and CDR2 is YFSETQ. This CDR3 comprises 15 residues. CDR3 nucleotides: TGCGCCATCTCCTGGGAGGGCCAGAGCTGGAATGAGCAGTTCTTC. Its translation: CAISWEGQSWNEQFF. Full variable domain (missing parts from reference TRBV5-1 and TRBJ2-1): KAGVTQTPRYLIKTRGQQVTLSCSPISGHRSVSWYQQTPGQGLQFLFEYFSETQRNKGNFPGRFSGRQFSNSRSEMNVSTLELGDSALYLCAISWEGQSWNEQFFGPGTRLTVL.

The V gene is TRBV29-1, the J gene TRBJ2-1; D remains unclear. Germline CDR1 SQVTM, CDR2 ANQGSEA. The CDR3 has 10 amino acids. Between the trimmed V and J ends, which lost 3 bases and 9 bases, there was a span of 6 bases. DNA of the CDR3: TGCAGCGTTGATCGTACTGAGCAGTTCTTC. Its protein product is CSVDRTEQFF.

This clonotype came up many times. V gene TRBV7-9 combines with J gene TRBJ2-4, with D unresolved. The germline V gene has CDR1 SEHNR and CDR2 FQNEAQ (reference sequence). This CDR3 is built from 13 residues. Trimming pared 5 bases from V and 6 bases from J, leaving 11 bases between. This CDR3 is CASSLGTGNIQYF. The CDR3 DNA reads as TGTGCCAGCAGCCTTGGAACGGGAAACATTCAGTACTTC. The variable domain in full, with the rest retrieved from reference TRBV7-9 and TRBJ2-4, is DTGVSQNPRHKITKRGQNVTFRCDPISEHNRLYWYRQTLGQGPEFLTYFQNEAQLEKSRLLSDRFSAERPKGSFSTLEIQRTEQGDSAMYLCASSLGTGNIQYFGAGTRLSVL.

J is TRBJ1-1 and V is TRBV28, with TRBD1 matching over 7 bases. Germline CDR1 and CDR2: MDHEN and SYDVKM. V dropped 4 bases and J dropped 5; count of bases not matched to a gene: 13. The CDR3 length is 16 residues. The CDR3 nucleotides are TGTGCCAGCAGTTGGACGACAGGGCCTATGACAACTGAAGCTTTCTTT. Its protein is CASSWTTGPMTTEAFF.

This clonotype was recorded at least ten times. This rearrangement joins TRBV13 to TRBJ2-5; D is perhaps TRBD2 (6 bases). Germline lookup yields CDR1 PRHDT and CDR2 FYEKMQ (reference sequence). This CDR3 is 17 amino acids long. V lost 7 bases and J lost 4, with 25 bases in between. The CDR3 sequence is CASTLRSLGGLRETQYF. DNA of the CDR3: TGTGCCAGCACCCTTCGCTCCCTCGGGGGTTTGAGAGAGACCCAGTACTTC.

The chain carries TRBV30 and TRBJ2-2, with 8 bases lining up with TRBD1. From germline, CDR1 is GTSNPN and CDR2 SVGIG (reference sequence). V lost 3 bases and J lost 3; bases outside the gene matches: 3. This CDR3 is built from 14 residues. The CDR3 sequence: CAWRSGGYTGELFF. In DNA form, the CDR3 reads TGTGCCTGGAGATCAGGGGGCTACACCGGGGAGCTGTTTTTT.

This clonotype was seen many times. The rearrangement joins TRBV5-1 to TRBJ2-1; D is undetermined. The CDR3 is 14 residues long. Germline V lookup: CDR1 SGHRS, CDR2 YFSETQ. V was trimmed by 5 bases and J by 1 base, leaving 10 bases between them. CDR3 nucleotides: TGCGCCAGCAGGGACGCCGTTTCCTACAATGAGCAGTTCTTC. Amino acid sequence: CASRDAVSYNEQFF.

This clonotype came up many times. This sequence joins TRBV6-1 and TRBJ1-2; no clear D. Between the trimmed V and J ends, which lost 1 base and 7 bases, there was a span of 1 base. The CDR3 has 10 amino acids. CDR1 MNHNS and CDR2 SASEGT come from the germline V gene. CDR3 sequence: CASSEGGYTF. CDR3 nucleotide sequence: TGTGCCAGCAGTGAAGGTGGCTACACCTTC.

This clonotype was observed many times. The V call is TRBV10-3, the J call TRBJ1-4; TRBD1 is a possible D gene (5 bases). V lost 6 bases and J 8 bases, leaving 13 bases between the germline ends. The V gene's germline CDR1 is ENHRY and CDR2 SYGVKD. The CDR3 totals 13 residues. CDR3 in DNA: TGTGCCATCAGGGAGACAGAAGGGGAAAAACTGTTTTTT. This sequence encodes CAIRETEGEKLFF.

This clonotype was observed a handful of times. One end of the junction fails to match germline, which may point to a read error. V gene TRBV24-1 combines with J gene TRBJ2-2; 8 positions match TRBD2. The CDR3 has 17 amino acids. Germline values: CDR1 KGHDR, CDR2 SFDVKD. CDR3: CATEDTLADANTGELLF. In DNA, the CDR3 is TGTGCCACCGAGGACACACTAGCGGACGCGAACACCGGGGAGCTGCTTTTT.